The present T cell receptor (beta chain) was sequenced within a study of shared clonotypes between healthy human individuals. Researchers ran the assay at a deep level. In the authors' methods: From ImmunoSEQ came sequences covering only the junction and carrying no quality scores, so filtering differed. The method was immunoSEQ multiplex PCR; TCRdb's version includes in-frame clones alone and lacks a portion of them. That table furnishes V, J and clone size, whereas the DNA furnished D and trimming. The sample includes about 2.2 million clones, about 94% seen only once; the top ten take approximately 1.7%. Naive CD8 cells were CD45RO-negative, positively selected for CCR7, excluding terminally differentiated effector memory CD45RA+ cells. Germline V lookup: CDR1 MGHDK, CDR2 SYGVNS. Trimming removed 0 bases from V and 0 bases from J, with 14 bases in between. The CDR3 length is 17 residues.

Sequencing input: naive CD8+ T cells from PBMCs. The sequence came from a man aged 18 to 30 in good health. Some clones in this sample may be carry-over from other donors' samples. The V call is TRBV25-1, the J call TRBJ1-1; D is ambiguous. The CDR3 DNA sequence: TGTGCCAGCAGTGAATATCCCAGGACCGATATGAACACTGAAGCTTTCTTT. Its protein is CASSEYPRTDMNTEAFF.